The 23 T cell receptor beta chains below were found in one sample sequenced in a study of OX40 agonist ivuxolimab in advanced cancers. Clones were sequenced by immunoSEQ multiplex PCR, and TCRdb holds only the in-frame ones, with some missing. Among 40,000 to 65,000 clones, roughly 84% were seen once, and the ten largest hold approximately 4.6%. The sample consisted of CD4+ or CD8+ T cells sorted from blood, taken in a trial of the OX40 agonist ivuxolimab. The receptors come from an adult with an advanced solid tumor such as melanoma, head and neck, liver or kidney cancer.

The gene calls are TRBV2 and TRBJ2-5, with a possible D match to TRBD2 (5 bases). Trimming took off 9 bases at V and 5 bases at J, with 13 bases between the two ends. This CDR3 region has 12 residues. Germline V gene lookup returns CDR1 SNHLY and CDR2 FYNNEI. This CDR3 reads CASKEVGETQYF. The CDR3 DNA is TGTGCCAGTAAGGAGGTCGGTGAGACCCAGTACTTC.

The chain links TRBV5-6 to TRBJ2-7, with 16 bases fitting TRBD2. CDR1 and CDR2 from the germline V gene are SGHDT and YYEEEE. V lost 5 bases to trimming and J lost 5 bases; unmatched junction nucleotides: 10. The length of the CDR3 is 17 residues. Here the CDR3 reads CASSYGTSGRAGHEQYF. The CDR3 DNA follows: TGTGCCAGCAGTTACGGGACTAGCGGGAGGGCCGGCCACGAGCAGTACTTC.

The genes are TRBV30 and TRBJ2-1; D is unclear. Per germline, CDR1 GTSNPN and CDR2 SVGIG (reference sequence). Trimming shortened V by 1 base and J by 10 bases, and 14 bases separated the two germline ends. This CDR3 spans 13 amino acids. The CDR3 DNA reads TGTGCCTGGAGTGGATCTGGTGTCGGGGAGCAGTTCTTC. Translated, it gives CAWSGSGVGEQFF.

The chain combines TRBV5-8 with TRBJ2-3; 13 nucleotides agree with TRBD2. With 4 bases clipped from V and 4 bases from J, the junction kept 6 bases outside the gene matches. Per the germline V gene, CDR1 is SGHTS and CDR2 is YDEGEE. The CDR3 is 16 residues long. The CDR3 loop reads CASSTRTSGSSDTQYF. The CDR3 nucleotides read TGTGCCAGCAGCACCAGGACTAGCGGGAGTTCAGATACGCAGTATTTT.

This chain joins TRBV7-8 and TRBJ1-4; TRBD1 aligns across 7 bases. Trimming removed 3 bases from V and 4 bases from J; junction bases left unmatched: 11. The germline gives CDR1 SGHVS, CDR2 FQNEAQ. This CDR3 contains 17 residues. CDR3 bases: TGTGCCAGCAGCTTGGACGGACAGGCCACCTTTAATGAAAAACTGTTTTTT. It specifies CASSLDGQATFNEKLFF. The full variable domain, rest sourced from reference TRBV7-8 and TRBJ1-4, is GAGVSQSPRYKVAKRGQDVALRCDPISGHVSLFWYQQALGQGPEFLTYFQNEAQLDKSGLPSDRFFAERPEGSVSTLKIQRTQQEDSAVYLCASSLDGQATFNEKLFFGSGTQLSVL.

This clone was seen only a few times. The genes are TRBV5-5 and TRBJ2-7, with D unclear. V was shortened by 0 bases and J by 3 bases, with 13 bases between the two germline ends. The CDR3 is 15 residues long. Germline CDR1 SGHKS, CDR2 YYEKEE (reference sequence). The CDR3 loop is CASSLEAGWGYEQYF. The CDR3 coding sequence is TGTGCCAGCAGCTTGGAGGCTGGATGGGGCTACGAGCAGTACTTC. Drawing the rest from reference TRBV5-5 and TRBJ2-7, the complete variable domain is DAGVTQSPTHLIKTRGQQVTLRCSPISGHKSVSWYQQVLGQGPQFIFQYYEKEERGRGNFPDRFSARQFPNYSSELNVNALLLGDSALYLCASSLEAGWGYEQYFGPGTRLTVT.

The gene calls are TRBV5-1 and TRBJ2-3; D is uncertain. V shed 0 bases and J shed 5 bases, with 7 bases lying between them. Germline V gives CDR1 SGHRS, CDR2 YFSETQ. The CDR3 has 13 residues. The CDR3 coding sequence is TGCGCCAGCAGCTTGGATAGCCGAGATACGCAGTATTTT. Its protein product is CASSLDSRDTQYF.

The V and J genes are TRBV27 and TRBJ2-6; tentative D call: TRBD1 (5 bases). V was cut by 8 bases and J by 0 bases, with 20 bases left in between. CDR3 size: 18 residues. The germline V gene encodes CDR1 MNHEY and CDR2 SMNVEV (reference sequence). CDR3 sequence (DNA): TGTGCCAGCCCGTCAGGACCGCTTAGGGGCTCTGGGGCCAACGTCCTGACTTTC. Its protein is CASPSGPLRGSGANVLTF.

This clone was found a few times. The chain uses TRBV5-1 and TRBJ1-1; possible D gene TRBD1, 6 bases. Trimming shortened V by 3 bases and J by 3 bases, and 12 bases separated the two germline ends. The CDR3 covers 14 residues. Per germline, CDR1 SGHRS and CDR2 YFSETQ. CDR3 bases: TGCGCCAGCAGCTCAAGGGGGAAGGACACTGAAGCTTTCTTT. It specifies CASSSRGKDTEAFF.

The chain joins TRBV19 to TRBJ1-1, with 8 bases matching TRBD1. The CDR3 contains 14 residues. The germline V gene has CDR1 LNHDA and CDR2 SQIVND (reference sequence). Losses at the gene ends were 3 bases for V and 3 bases for J; bases not matched to a gene: 3. CDR3 sequence: CASSIYRGDTEAFF. In DNA, the CDR3 is TGTGCCAGTAGTATCTACAGGGGGGACACTGAAGCTTTCTTT.

The chain recombines TRBV7-3 with TRBJ2-2, with D possibly TRBD1 on 5 matching bases. V was pared by 4 bases and J by 4 bases, with 10 bases between. Germline V gene data show CDR1 as SGHTA and CDR2 as FQGTGA. The CDR3 extends over 14 amino acids. The CDR3, as DNA: TGTGCCAGCAGCTCTGGACAATTCACCGGGGAGCTGTTTTTT. Protein product: CASSSGQFTGELFF.

The chain uses TRBV28 and TRBJ2-3; D remains ambiguous. CDR1 is MDHEN and CDR2 is SYDVKM in the germline V gene. V was cut by 5 bases and J by 13 bases, with 16 bases left in between. The CDR3 totals 12 residues. In DNA form, the CDR3 reads TGTGCCAGCAGTCCAGCCCTTAATCGGGAGTATTTT. It yields the protein CASSPALNREYF.

V usage is TRBV15 and J usage is TRBJ2-5, with 8 bases lining up with TRBD1. The CDR3 is made up of 15 amino acids. The trim removed 0 bases at V and 7 bases at J, leaving 7 bases unmatched. CDR1 LNHNV and CDR2 YYDKDF come from the germline V gene (reference sequence). CDR3 amino acids: CATSRERTGLGTQYF. CDR3 nucleotides: TGTGCCACCAGCAGAGAAAGGACAGGGCTAGGGACCCAGTACTTC. Together with reference TRBV15 and TRBJ2-5, the CDR3 gives the full variable domain: DAMVIQNPRYQVTQFGKPVTLSCSQTLNHNVMYWYQQKSSQAPKLLFHYYDKDFNNEADTPDNFQSRRPNTSFCFLDIRSPGLGDTAMYLCATSRERTGLGTQYFGPGTRLLVL.

The chain couples TRBV7-2 to TRBJ2-2; 7 bases are a match to TRBD2. CDR3 length equals 16 residues. V lost 1 base to trimming and J lost 4 bases; unmatched junction nucleotides: 6. CDR1 and CDR2 from the germline V gene are SGHTA and FQGNSA. The CDR3 here is CASSLVLTSSTGELFF. The CDR3 DNA reads as TGTGCCAGCAGCTTAGTGCTGACTAGCAGCACCGGGGAGCTGTTTTTT.

The V call is TRBV5-4, the J call TRBJ2-1; 9 positions agree with TRBD2. The CDR3 runs to 15 residues. V lost 2 bases and J lost 7; bases outside the gene matches: 7. Germline-derived CDR1 and CDR2 are SGHNT and YYREEE (reference sequence). In nucleotides, the CDR3 is TGTGCCAGCAGCTTTGGGGCTAGCGGGATAAATGAGCAGTTCTTC. Translated, it gives CASSFGASGINEQFF.

The chain carries TRBV6-6 and TRBJ2-4; 7 nucleotides agree with TRBD2. The V gene's germline CDR1 is MNHNY and CDR2 SVGAGI (reference sequence). Trimming removed 1 base from V and 8 bases from J; junction bases left unmatched: 8. The CDR3 runs to 15 residues. CDR3 sequence (DNA): TGTGCCAGCAGTTACTTTGCGGGAGCTAGTGACATTCAGTACTTC. Encoded protein: CASSYFAGASDIQYF.

The chain uses TRBV7-9 and TRBJ1-1; D is ambiguous. The germline V gene encodes CDR1 SEHNR and CDR2 FQNEAQ (reference sequence). This CDR3 spans 13 amino acids. With 5 bases removed from V and 3 bases from J, the gap between germline ends came to 10 bases. CDR3 amino acids: CASSPAWDTEAFF. CDR3 DNA: TGTGCCAGCAGCCCGGCCTGGGACACTGAAGCTTTCTTT.

J is TRBJ2-5 and V is TRBV7-6; 13 bases agree with TRBD2. The CDR3 loop spans 17 amino acids. V dropped 5 bases and J dropped 4; count of bases not matched to a gene: 10. CDR1 is SGHVS, CDR2 FNYEAQ, per germline. CDR3 nucleotides: TGTGCCAGCAGCCCAGGGGCACTAGCGGGAGGGTTAGAGACCCAGTACTTC. Protein: CASSPGALAGGLETQYF.

The chain couples TRBV18 to TRBJ2-3, with D possibly being TRBD2 (6 bases). There are 14 residues in the CDR3. Germline V gives CDR1 KGHSH, CDR2 LQKENI. The V and J ends lost 6 bases and 7 bases respectively, with 17 bases between them. The CDR3 region is CASSTGGPGNTQYF. DNA of the CDR3: TGTGCCAGCTCCACCGGGGGACCGGGGAATACGCAGTATTTT.

The V and J genes are TRBV7-2 and TRBJ2-3; D assignment may be TRBD1 or TRBD2 (5 bases each). Germline V CDR1 and CDR2: SGHTA, FQGNSA. The CDR3 sequence is 16 residues long. The V end was cut by 5 bases, the J end by 6 bases, with 21 bases between. The CDR3 protein is CASSVNRDPTGDTQYF. The DNA of the CDR3 is TGTGCCAGCAGCGTCAACCGGGACCCAACGGGGGATACGCAGTATTTT.

This chain uses TRBV29-1 with TRBJ1-2; 10 positions match TRBD1. The J segment lost 6 bases and the V segment lost 8 bases, leaving 9 bases of the junction unmatched. Germline CDR1 and CDR2: SQVTM and ANQGSEA. The CDR3 extends over 13 amino acids. In nucleotides, the CDR3 is TGCAGCACAACCCTCGACAGGGGGCATGGCTACACCTTC. It is translated as CSTTLDRGHGYTF.

The chain links TRBV18 to TRBJ2-7, with 11 bases identical to TRBD1. This CDR3 has 17 residues. The V gene end was trimmed by 2 bases and the J gene end by 3 bases; junction bases not matched to a gene: 9. CDR1 is KGHSH, CDR2 LQKENI, per germline. Here the CDR3 reads CASSPKGPGTGGYEQYF. The CDR3 DNA follows: TGTGCCAGCTCACCAAAGGGCCCCGGGACAGGGGGCTACGAGCAGTACTTC.

CDR3 in DNA: TGTGCCAGCTCACTAGAACGGGCAGGGGGCTCTGGGGCCAACGTCCTGACTTTC. It yields the protein CASSLERAGGSGANVLTF. The V call is TRBV18, the J call TRBJ2-6; TRBD1 aligns across 7 bases. From germline, CDR1 is KGHSH and CDR2 LQKENI. This CDR3 region has 18 residues. After removal of 4 bases from V and 0 bases from J, the junction contained 9 bases not matched to a gene.